These T cell receptor beta chains were read from a single sample in a study of glioma-infiltrating T cells. TCRdb itself ran the multiplex PCR reads through MiXCR, one entry per CDR3 protein. The sample carries approximately 100,000 distinct CDR3 sequences, about 25% recorded once. The sample consisted of glioma tissue, nonneoplastic brain tissue, or PBMCs (not recorded which). The origin of the receptors is a human donor with low-grade glioma or glioblastoma, undergoing nonglioma brain surgery, or in good health (not recorded which). CDR3s include the opening cysteine and the closing phenylalanine or tryptophan. The D gene is left open where the match is weak. A clone size is listed for some rows: how often the clone was seen (once, few, many), or a class if it is expanded.

>many|-|TRBV24-1|TRBJ1-5
TGTGCCACCAGTGATGAAAGGGGACCCCAGCATTTT
CATSDERGPQHF
>-|TRBD2|TRBV7-9|TRBJ2-7
TGTGCCAGCAGCCCGGGTAGCGGGATCAATTCCTACGAGCAGTACTTC
CASSPGSGINSYEQYF
>few|-|TRBV30|TRBJ2-3
TGTGCCCGGGTTGGGGGGAAAGGCACAGATACGCAGTATTTT
CARVGGKGTDTQYF
>many|-|TRBV6-6|TRBJ1-5
TGTGCCAGCAGTTACTCGGCCGGGCCGGGACAGCCCCAGCATTTT
CASSYSAGPGQPQHF
>once|-|TRBV6-1|TRBJ2-7
TGTGCCAGCAGTCCGCCCGTGGGGACGGTCTCCTACGAGCAGTACTTC
CASSPPVGTVSYEQYF
>-|TRBD2|TRBV7-2|TRBJ2-5
TGTGCCAGCAGAGATAGCGGGTATAAAGAGACCCAGTACTTC
CASRDSGYKETQYF
>many|-|TRBV6-2/TRBV6-3|TRBJ2-3
TGTGCCAGCAGTTACGGGCAGGGGTGGAACACAGATACGCAGTATTTT
CASSYGQGWNTDTQYF
>many|TRBD1|TRBV20-1|TRBJ2-7
TGCAGTGCTAGAGTGGGGACAGGCAGTTCCTACGAGCAGTACTTC
CSARVGTGSSYEQYF
>many|-|TRBV6-1|TRBJ1-1
TGTGCCAGCAGTGCTTTTGGGGGGACTGTGAACACTGAAGCTTTCTTT
CASSAFGGTVNTEAFF
>once|-|TRBV12-3/TRBV12-4|TRBJ1-5
TGTGCCAGCAGTTCCCCGAGATTAAAATTTCAGCACCGGCATTTT
CASSSPRLKFQHRHF
>many|-|TRBV4-2|TRBJ1-2
TGTGCCAGCAGCCAAGATCTAGGGGGCTATGGCTACACCTTC
CASSQDLGGYGYTF
>many|-|TRBV29-1|TRBJ1-2
TGCAGCGTACAGGAGATCCAAGACACCTTC
CSVQEIQDTF
>-|-|TRBV2|TRBJ1-1
TGTGCCAGCAGGGCGAGTGAGGGGGGGGACACTGAAGCTTTCTTT
CASRASEGGDTEAFF
>many|-|TRBV29-1|TRBJ2-1
TGCAGCGTTAGGGCAGACAATGAGCAGTTCTTC
CSVRADNEQFF
>many|-|TRBV29-1|TRBJ1-2
TGCAGCGTTGAGGGGGGAGAGTATGGCTACACCTTC
CSVEGGEYGYTF
>many|TRBD1|TRBV6-5|TRBJ2-7
TGTGCCAGCAGTTACTCGAGGACAGGCTTCCTCCACGAGCAGTACTTC
CASSYSRTGFLHEQYF
>-|-|TRBV5-6|TRBJ2-7
TGTGCCAGCAGCTTGGCGGCGGGACACCACTACGAGCAGTACTTC
CASSLAAGHHYEQYF
>many|TRBD2|TRBV7-9|TRBJ2-3
TGTGCCAGCAGCCCGACTAGCGGGAAGGCAGATACGCAGTATTTT
CASSPTSGKADTQYF
>many|-|TRBV6-2/TRBV6-3|TRBJ1-5
TGTGCCAGCAGTTTATGGGGGTCCTCTGATGCCCAGCATTTT
CASSLWGSSDAQHF
>few|-|TRBV4-3|TRBJ2-4
TGCGCCAGCAGCCAAGGTGGGGAGCGGCTCGGAGCCAAAAACATTCAGTACTTC
CASSQGGERLGAKNIQYF
>few|-|TRBV11-2|TRBJ2-1
TGTGCCAGCAGCTTAGGAGGTGAGCAGTTCTTC
CASSLGGEQFF
>many|-|TRBV28|TRBJ2-5
TGTGCCAGCAGTCTCACCCGAAGGGGCCAAGAGACCCAGTACTTC
CASSLTRRGQETQYF
>many|-|TRBV10-3|TRBJ1-5
TGTGCCATCAGAGAGGGAGAGTCCCAGCATTTT
CAIREGESQHF
>many|-|TRBV11-2|TRBJ2-3
TGTGCCAGCAGCTTAACGGGGTTACGTACGCAGTATTTT
CASSLTGLRTQYF
>many|-|TRBV29-1|TRBJ2-1
TGCAGCGTTGAAGAGAGGGCCTACAATGAGCAGTTCTTC
CSVEERAYNEQFF
>few|TRBD1|TRBV5-5|TRBJ2-7
TGTGCCAGCAGCTCCGGACAGGGGGAAACCTACGAGCAGTACTTC
CASSSGQGETYEQYF
>many|-|TRBV7-2|TRBJ2-7
TGTGCCAGCAGCTTAGTAGGGGGTAAGACCTACGAGCAGTACTTC
CASSLVGGKTYEQYF
>many|-|TRBV7-2|TRBJ1-5
TGTGCCAGCAGCTTAATCGGGCCCCCCGTCCAGCCCCAGCATTTT
CASSLIGPPVQPQHF
>few|TRBD1|TRBV7-3|TRBJ2-2
TGTGCCAGCAGCCCGACAGGGGCCGTCGGCACCGGGGAGCTGTTTTTT
CASSPTGAVGTGELFF
>few|TRBD2|TRBV4-1|TRBJ2-2
TGCGCCAGCAGCCAAGATAACCTAGCGGGGAACACCGGGGAGCTGTTTTTT
CASSQDNLAGNTGELFF
>once|-|TRBV6-2/TRBV6-3|TRBJ2-1
TGTGGCAGATCTACTGGCCGAGGGAATGAGCAGTTCTTC
CGRSTGRGNEQFF
>many|-|TRBV11-3|TRBJ1-1
TGTGCCAGCAGCTTAGTTTGGACAGCGAACACTGAAGCTTTCTTT
CASSLVWTANTEAFF
>few|TRBD1|TRBV18|TRBJ2-7
TGTGCCAGCTCACCGGCCTTCAACAGGGGAGCCTACGAGCAGTACTTC
CASSPAFNRGAYEQYF
>many|TRBD2|TRBV6-5|TRBJ2-7
TGTGCCAGCAGTTACCTAGCGGGGAGCTCCTACGAGCAGTACTTC
CASSYLAGSSYEQYF
>many|TRBD1|TRBV19|TRBJ1-5
TGTGCCAGTAGTTTCCTATCAGGGGGAGACCAGCCCCAGCATTTT
CASSFLSGGDQPQHF
>many|-|TRBV27|TRBJ2-2
TGTGCCAGCAGTTCTCAGCCGGGCCTGGGAACCGGGGAGCTGTTTTTT
CASSSQPGLGTGELFF
>few|-|TRBV12-3/TRBV12-4|TRBJ2-1
TGTGCCAGCAGCCAACCGGGCCCGCAAGGCAATGAGCAGTTCTTC
CASSQPGPQGNEQFF
>many|TRBD2|TRBV7-9|TRBJ2-6
TGTGCCAGCAGCTTAGGTGGCGGGAGGGGTACCTTCTCTGGGGCCAACGTCCTGACTTTC
CASSLGGGRGTFSGANVLTF
>many|TRBD1|TRBV20-1|TRBJ1-1
TGCAGTGCTAACAGACAGGGTTTGAACACTGAAGCTTTCTTT
CSANRQGLNTEAFF
>few|-|TRBV19|TRBJ1-1
TGTGCCAGTAGTATAGATCGCCAGGGGTGGGGGACTGAAGCTTTCTTT
CASSIDRQGWGTEAFF
>many|-|TRBV5-1|TRBJ1-1
TGCGCCAGCAGCTTGGTCGCGGGGAACACTGAAGCTTTCTTT
CASSLVAGNTEAFF
>-|-|TRBV7-8|TRBJ1-5
TGTGCCAGCAGCTTAGGACTGCCCTTTAATAGCAATCAGCCCCAGCATTTT
CASSLGLPFNSNQPQHF
>many|TRBD1|TRBV7-2|TRBJ1-2
TGTGCCAGCAGCTTAACCTTCGACAGGGGGCTCTATGGCTACACCTTC
CASSLTFDRGLYGYTF
>-|-|TRBV7-9|TRBJ2-2
TGTGCCAGCAGCTCGCGGGTTCTTGAAACCGGGGAGCTGTTTTTT
CASSSRVLETGELFF
>-|-|TRBV24-1|TRBJ2-2
TGTGCCACCAGTGGCACAGGGTCCGATAACACCGCGGAGCTGTTTTTT
CATSGTGSDNTAELFF
>few|TRBD1|TRBV18|TRBJ2-1
TGTGCCAGCCGACGGGACAGCTCCTACAATGAGCAGTTCTTC
CASRRDSSYNEQFF
>many|-|TRBV4-3|TRBJ1-1
TGTGCCAGCAGCCCGGCGGGCAACACTGAAGCTTTCTTT
CASSPAGNTEAFF
>once|-|TRBV12-3/TRBV12-4|TRBJ1-1
TGTGCCAGCGGTCAAGAAAATATGAACACTGAAGCTTTCTTT
CASGQENMNTEAFF
>many|-|TRBV6-2/TRBV6-3|TRBJ1-1
TGTGCCAGTAGTGACCAGGGACCCACTGAAGCTTTCTTT
CASSDQGPTEAFF
>many|-|TRBV7-2|TRBJ1-5
TGTGCCAGCAGCTTAGACGCGGGGGTTAATCAGCCCCAGCATTTT
CASSLDAGVNQPQHF
>many|-|TRBV6-1|TRBJ2-7
TGCGCGGTTGGGGGCAGAGGTCGATCCTACGAGCAGTACTTC
CAVGGRGRSYEQYF
>-|-|TRBV12-3/TRBV12-4|TRBJ2-1
TGTGCCAGCAGTTTAAGGCAGTACCCCTACAATGAGCAGTTCTTC
CASSLRQYPYNEQFF
>-|-|TRBV20-1|TRBJ1-3
TGCAGTGCTAGAAAGGCAGGAGTACCTGGAAACACCATATATTTT
CSARKAGVPGNTIYF
>many|-|TRBV29-1|TRBJ1-1
TGCAGCTTGAGGGGATCCAACACTGAAGCTTTCTTT
CSLRGSNTEAFF
>many|-|TRBV7-9|TRBJ2-4
TGTGCCAGCAGCTTAGCGCACAGGGCATGGAACATTCAGTACTTC
CASSLAHRAWNIQYF
>many|TRBD1|TRBV20-1|TRBJ1-1
TGCAGTGCTAGAGCCTACAGGGGGACTGAAGCTTTCTTT
CSARAYRGTEAFF
>-|TRBD1|TRBV6-2/TRBV6-3|TRBJ2-7
TGTGCTTGCAGTTGCCGGGACAGCTACGAGCAGTACTTC
CACSCRDSYEQYF
>many|-|TRBV7-9|TRBJ1-5
TGTGCCAGCAGCCAAGCCCTTCAGGGTCACGAGCCCCAGCATTTT
CASSQALQGHEPQHF